Sequencing of this TCR beta chain was carried out in a study of early stage breast cancer tumors (dated by TCRdb to between 2016 and 2019). For the wider study: Of the 16 invasive breast tumors, eleven to twelve were found to be estrogen receptor-positive, progesterone receptor-positive and HER2-negative. The average read coverage per sample was about 10-fold. About 70% of the 12 ER+/PR+/HER2- tumors were invasive ductal carcinomas, while the other four were invasive lobular carcinomas. Across all samples, 2 million to 3 million templates representing 1.2 million or so unique clonotypes were detected.

The CDR3, from cysteine to phenylalanine, totals 15 residues. The DNA shown is the 45-base CDR3, in frame from base 1. After removal of 4 bases from V and 4 bases from J, the junction retains 6 bases not matched to a gene. Per the germline V gene, LGHNA is the CDR1 and YSLEER is the CDR2. About 18-55 mg of tumor tissue was diced, and more than 2.5 ug of DNA was typically obtained. The study profiled bulk TCR beta-chain repertoires in matched peripheral blood, tumor and adjacent normal breast tissue taken from around 15 patients with early-stage breast cancer. After resection, visually identified tumor tissue was excised and placed in prechilled RNAlater. Tumor tissue (about 20-55 mg) was diced and then homogenized with a TissueLyser II in RLTplus buffer containing beta-mercaptoethanol and antifoaming agent. The Qiagen AllPrep DNA/RNA Mini kit was used for genomic DNA extraction. Study-wide conclusions, independent of this receptor: Compared with adjacent normal breast tissue, tumors had higher clonality and approximately 2.5-fold greater T cell density. Greater similarity was observed between blood and normal breast repertoires than between blood and tumor repertoires, and tumor was distinguished from normal in about 90% of the 16 patients when each tissue was compared with blood. Because the cohort was small, a breakdown by tumor subtype could not be done. Enriched TCRB sequences shared across patients were found to be mostly commonly generated sequences that were unlikely to play an important role in the tumor microenvironment. Sequencing bulk genomic DNA from unsorted cells could not capture chain pairing or functional markers like CD4, CD8 and FOXP3.

Each sample was amplified in two independent genomic DNA replicates, using about 0.47 ug for blood and approximately 1.4 ug for tumor or normal breast. Following the manufacturer's instructions, the ImmunoSeq Intro kit was used to carry out TCRB sequencing on genomic DNA. Multiplex PCR was run for 25 to 35 cycles using proprietary primers and spike-in control sequences for absolute quantification. Single-end 150-bp reads were used to sequence an 87-bp fragment spanning the CDR3 plus the flanking V and J genes. Each lane of an Illumina MiSeq using version 3.0 chemistry carried seven multiplexed samples, with two replicates per sample. The paper's data handling went like this. The vendor's proprietary pipeline handled the raw data processing, merging both replicates into a single result for each sample. To define clonotypes, the study grouped productive rearrangements that shared the V-gene family, CDR3 amino acid sequence and J-gene segment. Clonality was computed as 1 minus the normalized Shannon entropy (Pielou evenness) of TCRB abundances. To estimate T cell density, the total number of templates was divided by the number of input cells, which was inferred from the amount of DNA input. Recon with default parameters was used to estimate total repertoire diversity and clonality. A clonotype counted as tumor-enriched if its abundance in tumor exceeded 0.1% and was at least 32-fold higher than its abundance in normal breast. TCRdb limited this immuneACCESS table to in-frame rearrangements with V and J called. A share of clones is missing; checked studies link under half to unresolved V genes, and the rest is unexplained. The D gene and trimming were derived from the DNA, and the V and J assignments and clone size from that table. The sample data list about 25,000 clones, and 65% to 70% of these were observed just once. The ten most abundant clones make up just under 10% of the sample.

Comment on this clone: The antigen this receptor binds is unknown. No base qualities exist here, and no much larger clone lies one base off it.

The sample taken for sequencing was breast tumor tissue. The sequence links TRBV4-3 to TRBJ2-1; 8 bases in the middle match TRBD1. The origin of this receptor is a person aged 55-75 years with breast cancer. CDR3 sequence: CASSLIRGLYNEQFF. The DNA is TGCGCCAGCAGCCTGATCAGGGGGCTTTACAATGAGCAGTTCTTC.